This TCR beta chain was obtained from a study of Graves' ophthalmopathy and Graves' hyperthyroidism. Study-level information: Specimen type is peripheral blood, obtained at initial diagnosis before any treatment.

Scientists amplified the TCR beta CDR3 regions from RNA transcripts. Scientists carried out first-round RT-PCR using HTBI primers and then a second-round multiplex PCR. TCRdb called the multiplex PCR reads again in MiXCR, with one record for every CDR3 protein. Of 400,000 to 450,000 distinct CDR3 sequences in the sample, roughly 21% are singletons; the top ten hold approximately 3.2%. The study, taken as a whole, reports: A model built from 13 signatures distinguished ophthalmopathy from stable hyperthyroidism with about 86% sensitivity and 70% to 84% specificity. Progression of ophthalmopathy was predicted by the model with roughly 71% sensitivity and around 72% specificity.

Trimming removed 2 bases at V and 2 bases at J, with 9 bases between. The CDR3 is 14 amino acids. Germline V CDR1 and CDR2: SEHNR, FQNEAQ (reference sequence). Hyperthyroidism counted as stable given no ophthalmopathy within 18 months of follow-up. This clonotype came up a few times. Its antigen is still unknown. This TCR was sampled from a woman aged 18-35 years with stable Graves' hyperthyroidism. Sequenced input: peripheral blood. The V call is TRBV7-9, the J call TRBJ1-2; the D is unclear. CDR3 protein: CASSLMFRNYGYTF. Here the CDR3 DNA reads TGTGCCAGCAGCTTAATGTTCCGGAACTATGGCTACACCTTC. The whole variable domain, remainder taken from reference TRBV7-9 and TRBJ1-2, is DTGVSQNPRHKITKRGQNVTFRCDPISEHNRLYWYRQTLGQGPEFLTYFQNEAQLEKSRLLSDRFSAERPKGSFSTLEIQRTEQGDSAMYLCASSLMFRNYGYTFGSGTRLTVV.